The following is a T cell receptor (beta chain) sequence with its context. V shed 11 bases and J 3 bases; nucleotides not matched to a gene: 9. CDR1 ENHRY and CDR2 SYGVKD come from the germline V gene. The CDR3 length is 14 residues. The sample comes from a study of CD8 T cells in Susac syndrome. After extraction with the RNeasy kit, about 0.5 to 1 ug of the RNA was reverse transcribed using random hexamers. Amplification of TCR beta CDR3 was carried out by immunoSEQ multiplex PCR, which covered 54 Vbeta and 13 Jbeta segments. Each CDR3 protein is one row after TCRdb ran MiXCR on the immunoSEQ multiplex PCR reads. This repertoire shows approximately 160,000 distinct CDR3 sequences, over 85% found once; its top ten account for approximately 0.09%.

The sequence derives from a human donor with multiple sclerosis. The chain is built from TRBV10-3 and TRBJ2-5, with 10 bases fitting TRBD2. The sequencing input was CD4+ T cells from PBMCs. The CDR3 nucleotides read TGTGCCGGAAGAAGCGGGGGGGCCGAAGAGACCCAGTACTTC. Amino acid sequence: CAGRSGGAEETQYF.